This passage covers 28 T cell receptor beta chains from one sample sequenced in a study of blood T cell repertoires in COVID-19. Libraries were prepared by immunoSEQ multiplex PCR; TCRdb keeps only in-frame clonotypes and omits some of them. The sample lists some 390,000 clones, 89% seen once, with 1.7% in the top ten. Sequencing was carried out using PBMCs or T cells enriched from blood (not recorded which). The receptors derive from a woman aged 25 to 45 who had recovered from COVID-19.

V usage is TRBV6-5 and J usage is TRBJ2-7; D gene unclear. The CDR3 has 13 amino acids. Trimming shortened V by 0 bases and J by 5 bases, and 8 bases separated the two germline ends. Germline assignment: CDR1 MNHEY and CDR2 SVGAGI. CDR3 sequence: CASSYSRANEQYF. In nucleotides, the CDR3 is TGTGCCAGCAGTTACTCGCGAGCTAACGAGCAGTACTTC.

The rearrangement links TRBV10-3 to TRBJ2-1; TRBD1 matches 9 bases. Per germline, CDR1 ENHRY and CDR2 SYGVKD. J was trimmed by 8 bases and V by 2 bases; bases with no gene match: 4. The CDR3 contains 14 residues. The CDR3 region has the DNA TGTGCCATCAGTGAGACAGGGGGCCGGGATGAGCAGTTCTTC. The encoded protein is CAISETGGRDEQFF.

The CDR3 loop reads CASSMDRSNQPQHF. CDR3 coding DNA: TGTGCCAGTAGTATGGACAGAAGTAATCAGCCCCAGCATTTT. V usage is TRBV19 and J usage is TRBJ1-5, with a possible D match to TRBD1 (6 bases). Germline V lookup: CDR1 LNHDA, CDR2 SQIVND (reference sequence). The V end was cut by 3 bases, the J end by 4 bases, with 10 bases between. The CDR3 is 14 residues long.

The chain carries TRBV6-4 and TRBJ2-2, with no clear D. The V gene lost 2 bases and the J gene lost 7 bases, with 8 bases spanning the gap. Germline V gives CDR1 MRHNA, CDR2 SNTAGT. The CDR3 is 13 amino acids. CDR3 residues: CASSDLSGGELFF. DNA for the CDR3: TGTGCCAGCAGTGACCTCTCGGGCGGGGAGCTGTTTTTT.

The CDR3 nucleotides are TGCGCCAGCAGCCAAGAGTGGGACAGTTCCTACGAGCAGTACTTC. This translates into CASSQEWDSSYEQYF. The chain employs TRBV4-3 and TRBJ2-7; 7 bases agree with TRBD1. The germline V gene has CDR1 LGHNA and CDR2 YSLEER. The CDR3 has 15 residues. Trimming at V came to 0 bases and at J to 1 base, leaving 3 bases not matched to a gene.

The chain combines TRBV10-3 with TRBJ2-7; TRBD1 aligns across 8 bases. Germline V gives CDR1 ENHRY, CDR2 SYGVKD. With V trimmed by 4 bases and J by 4 bases, 9 bases remained unmatched. CDR3 size: 15 residues. The CDR3 is CAISGPPGQEYEQYF. CDR3 bases: TGTGCCATCAGTGGACCTCCGGGACAGGAGTACGAGCAGTACTTC.

V gene TRBV20-1 combines with J gene TRBJ1-2; no firm D call. CDR1 DFQATT and CDR2 SNEGSKA come from the germline V gene (reference sequence). V lost 6 bases, J lost 8 bases, and 10 bases lay in between. The CDR3 contains 10 residues. The CDR3 loop is CSAKPEGYTF. For the CDR3, the DNA is TGCAGTGCCAAACCTGAGGGCTACACCTTC.

The chain is built from TRBV9 and TRBJ2-1; TRBD2 matches 12 bases. The CDR3 runs to 17 residues. The V segment lost 0 bases and the J segment 6 bases; nucleotides outside the gene matches: 7. Germline-derived CDR1 and CDR2 are SGDLS and YYNGEE. CDR3 DNA: TGTGCCAGCAGCGTAGAGTCCCTACTAGCGGGAGGCAATGAGCAGTTCTTC. Its translation is CASSVESLLAGGNEQFF.

The rearrangement links TRBV19 to TRBJ1-4; 8 bases agree with TRBD1. The CDR3 length is 15 residues. Germline CDR1 LNHDA, CDR2 SQIVND (reference sequence). V lost 6 bases to trimming and J lost 1 base; unmatched junction nucleotides: 4. CDR3 coding DNA: TGTGCCAGTAGGACACAGGGGGGAACTAATGAAAAACTGTTTTTT. It specifies CASRTQGGTNEKLFF. Complete variable domain (other parts from reference TRBV19 and TRBJ1-4): DGGITQSPKYLFRKEGQNVTLSCEQNLNHDAMYWYRQDPGQGLRLIYYSQIVNDFQKGDIAEGYSVSREKKESFPLTVTSAQKNPTAFYLCASRTQGGTNEKLFFGSGTQLSVL.

The chain joins TRBV10-3 to TRBJ1-1; 9 bases are a match to TRBD1. In germline, CDR1 is ENHRY, CDR2 SYGVKD. Trimming cost V 6 bases and J 5 bases; bases outside gene matches: 4. The CDR3 runs to 13 residues. CDR3 sequence: CAIRRDRVTEAFF. The CDR3 bases are TGTGCCATCAGGCGGGACAGGGTTACTGAAGCTTTCTTT.

This clone came up once. V is TRBV5-1 and J is TRBJ2-3; D uncertain. CDR3 length: 18 residues. Trimming removed 4 bases at V and 1 base at J, with 22 bases between. Germline V CDR1 and CDR2: SGHRS, YFSETQ. For the CDR3, the DNA is TGCGCCAGCAGCCGGCCGCCGATTATAGAGGTTCGCACAGATACGCAGTATTTT. Translation gives CASSRPPIIEVRTDTQYF.

Here the CDR3 DNA reads TGTGCCAGCTCACCGGGGACAGTACAGGTGGACCTGTTTTTT. Encoded protein: CASSPGTVQVDLFF. The rearrangement uses TRBV18 and TRBJ1-4; TRBD1 matches 7 bases. Germline V lookup: CDR1 KGHSH, CDR2 LQKENI. CDR3 size: 14 residues. The ends lost 3 bases at V and 14 bases at J; junction bases unmatched: 12.

This clone was picked up one time. The CDR3 loop reads CASSLKGQGINEQFF. The CDR3 nucleotides read TGTGCCAGCAGCTTAAAGGGACAGGGCATCAATGAGCAGTTCTTC. The chain is built from TRBV11-2 and TRBJ2-1; 9 bases are a match to TRBD1. The CDR3 consists of 15 residues. Per the germline V gene, CDR1 is SGHAT and CDR2 is FQNNGV. With V trimmed by 2 bases and J by 6 bases, 5 bases remained unmatched.

V and J are TRBV30 and TRBJ1-2; tentatively, D is TRBD1 (5 bases). Trimming took 4 bases from V and 6 from J, leaving 15 bases between them. CDR1 and CDR2 from the germline V gene are GTSNPN and SVGIG (reference sequence). The CDR3 runs 13 residues. The CDR3 DNA reads TGTGCCTGGACAGGGCGTAGACACCATGGCTACACCTTC. As protein: CAWTGRRHHGYTF. Complete variable domain (other parts from reference TRBV30 and TRBJ1-2): SQTIHQWPATLVQPVGSPLSLECTVEGTSNPNLYWYRQAAGRGLQLLFYSVGIGQISSEVPQNLSASRPQDRQFILSSKKLLLSDSGFYLCAWTGRRHHGYTFGSGTRLTVV.

This rearrangement joins TRBV6-6 to TRBJ1-5; D unresolved. The ends were cut back, 6 bases at V and 3 bases at J, with 12 bases in the middle. Germline V lookup: CDR1 MNHNY, CDR2 SVGAGI (reference sequence). CDR3 length: 14 residues. The CDR3 loop is CASSDRETNQPQHF. In DNA, the CDR3 is TGTGCCAGCAGCGATCGGGAAACCAATCAGCCCCAGCATTTT.

This chain links TRBV4-1 with TRBJ2-6; D perhaps matches TRBD2 (6 bases). The CDR3 is made up of 16 amino acids. Germline CDR1 and CDR2: MGHRA and YSYEKL. V lost 3 bases and J 3 bases, leaving 12 bases between the germline ends. This CDR3 reads CASSQPGGSGANVLTF. The DNA of the CDR3 is TGCGCCAGCAGCCAGCCTGGGGGGAGTGGGGCCAACGTCCTGACTTTC.

The rearrangement uses TRBV7-9 and TRBJ2-7, with 9 bases fitting TRBD1. V was pared by 5 bases and J by 5 bases, with 4 bases of the junction left unmatched. Germline lookup yields CDR1 SEHNR and CDR2 FQNEAQ (reference sequence). The CDR3 sequence is 13 residues long. In DNA, the CDR3 is TGTGCCAGCAGCCGGGACAGGGCGGACGAGCAGTACTTC. This sequence encodes CASSRDRADEQYF.

This rearrangement joins TRBV7-9 to TRBJ2-1, with D unresolved. CDR3 length: 11 residues. V lost 5 bases and J 14 bases, leaving 13 bases between the germline ends. Germline CDR1 and CDR2: SEHNR and FQNEAQ (reference sequence). The CDR3 DNA reads as TGTGCCAGCAGCCGATCGAGTCCGGAGTTCTTC. This encodes CASSRSSPEFF.

The V gene is TRBV20-1, the J gene TRBJ1-1; D is possibly TRBD1 (5 bases). The CDR3 covers 14 residues. With 3 bases removed from V and 1 base from J, the gap between germline ends came to 12 bases. The germline CDR1 and CDR2 sequences are DFQATT and SNEGSKA (reference sequence). The CDR3 is CSASRRRGNTEAFF. The CDR3 DNA reads as TGCAGTGCTAGTAGGCGGAGGGGGAACACTGAAGCTTTCTTT.

The chain couples TRBV28 to TRBJ1-5, with D perhaps TRBD1 (5 bases). V was trimmed by 2 bases and J by 4 bases, leaving 12 bases between them. The CDR3 has 15 residues. Germline V gene data show CDR1 as MDHEN and CDR2 as SYDVKM. Here the CDR3 reads CASSLLRKGNQPQHF. In DNA form, the CDR3 reads TGTGCCAGCAGTTTACTCAGAAAGGGGAATCAGCCCCAGCATTTT.

This clone was detected once. The chain uses TRBV7-2 and TRBJ2-1; D possibly corresponds to TRBD1 (5 bases). V dropped 3 bases and J dropped 7 bases, with 10 bases sitting between them. This CDR3 comprises 13 residues. Per germline, CDR1 SGHTA and CDR2 FQGNSA. As DNA, the CDR3 is TGTGCCAGCAGCTTTGGGGCGGCGAATGAGCAGTTCTTC. Translation: CASSFGAANEQFF.

The J gene is TRBJ2-6, the V gene TRBV12-5; 8 nucleotides match TRBD1. Per germline, CDR1 LGHNT and CDR2 FRNRAP. This CDR3 is built from 17 residues. V gave up 1 base and J gave up 0 bases; unmatched junction bases: 2. The CDR3 DNA reads TGTGCTAGTGGTTTGGACAGGGGGGCCTCTGGGGCCAACGTCCTGACTTTC. Translation gives CASGLDRGASGANVLTF.

The gene calls are TRBV18 and TRBJ2-7; the D gene is possibly TRBD1 (6 bases). Germline CDR1 is KGHSH and CDR2 is LQKENI. V dropped 2 bases and J dropped 0 bases, with 8 bases sitting between them. The CDR3 runs 14 residues. CDR3 region: CASSPSRGSYEQYF. CDR3 sequence (DNA): TGTGCCAGCTCACCATCCAGGGGCTCCTACGAGCAGTACTTC.

The gene calls are TRBV30 and TRBJ2-2; D remains ambiguous. This CDR3 has 12 residues. Trimming pared 5 bases from V and 1 base from J, leaving 5 bases between. Per germline, CDR1 GTSNPN and CDR2 SVGIG (reference sequence). The CDR3 is CAWGRNTGELFF. DNA of the CDR3: TGTGCCTGGGGTAGGAACACCGGGGAGCTGTTTTTT.

The rearrangement uses TRBV9 and TRBJ1-1; 7 nucleotides agree with TRBD1. CDR1 is SGDLS, CDR2 YYNGEE, per germline. This CDR3 region has 15 residues. J was trimmed by 5 bases and V by 4 bases; bases with no gene match: 11. The CDR3 DNA follows: TGTGCCAGCAGCCCCCTGACAGGGCGAACTACTGAAGCTTTCTTT. Translating gives CASSPLTGRTTEAFF. The variable domain in full, with the rest retrieved from reference TRBV9 and TRBJ1-1, is DSGVTQTPKHLITATGQRVTLRCSPRSGDLSVYWYQQSLDQGLQFLIQYYNGEERAKGNILERFSAQQFPDLHSELNLSSLELGDSALYFCASSPLTGRTTEAFFGQGTRLTVV.

The chain carries TRBV2 and TRBJ1-1; 8 bases are shared with TRBD1. Trimming removed 2 bases from V and 4 bases from J; junction bases left unmatched: 3. The CDR3 length is 14 residues. Germline lookup yields CDR1 SNHLY and CDR2 FYNNEI. CDR3 amino acids: CASSEIQGGTEAFF. CDR3 sequence (DNA): TGTGCCAGCAGTGAAATACAGGGGGGCACTGAAGCTTTCTTT.

This clone came up once. The chain carries TRBV5-1 and TRBJ1-4; the match to TRBD1 covers 7 bases. Germline values: CDR1 SGHRS, CDR2 YFSETQ. The CDR3 length is 16 residues. V gave up 4 bases and J gave up 1 base; unmatched junction bases: 7. The DNA for the CDR3 is TGCGCCAGCAGCGCGTGGGACAGCGTAACTAATGAAAAACTGTTTTTT. Translated, it gives CASSAWDSVTNEKLFF.

V gene TRBV27 combines with J gene TRBJ2-7; TRBD2 agrees at 7 bases. There are 14 residues in the CDR3. J gave up 2 bases and V 4 bases, and 5 bases lay outside the gene matches. CDR1 is MNHEY and CDR2 is SMNVEV in the germline V gene (reference sequence). The CDR3 nucleotides are TGTGCCAGCAGTTCGGCGGGGGTGGCCTACGAGCAGTACTTC. Protein sequence: CASSSAGVAYEQYF.